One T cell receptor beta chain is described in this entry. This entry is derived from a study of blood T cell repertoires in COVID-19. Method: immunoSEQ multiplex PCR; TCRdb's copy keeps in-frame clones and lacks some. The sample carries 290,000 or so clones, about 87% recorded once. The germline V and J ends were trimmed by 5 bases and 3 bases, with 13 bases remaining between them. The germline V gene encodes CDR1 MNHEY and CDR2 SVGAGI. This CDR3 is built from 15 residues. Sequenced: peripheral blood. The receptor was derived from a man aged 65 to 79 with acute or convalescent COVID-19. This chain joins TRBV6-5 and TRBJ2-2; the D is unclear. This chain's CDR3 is CASSLVYRDTGELFF. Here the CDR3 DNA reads TGTGCCAGCAGTCTGGTTTATCGGGACACCGGGGAGCTGTTTTTT.